This paragraph reports one T cell receptor beta chain. The record originates from a study of control samples from healthy donors and cancer patients. CDR1 is SGHRS and CDR2 is YFSETQ in the germline V gene. Trimming stripped 0 bases from V and 4 bases from J, with 9 bases between. This CDR3 is built from 14 residues. This table comes from immunoSEQ multiplex PCR, and its TCRdb copy is limited to in-frame clones, with some not included. This sample has 100,000 to 150,000 clones, with over 75% found just once. The sequenced material came from blood. This rearrangement joins TRBV5-1 to TRBJ2-3; D remains unclear. The clonotype was recovered from a man aged 35-49 years in good health. DNA of the CDR3: TGCGCCAGCAGCTTGGAGGATTATGCAGATACGCAGTATTTT. This gives the protein CASSLEDYADTQYF.